The 8 T cell receptor beta chains below come from one sample, sequenced in a study of graft-versus-host responses after intestinal transplantation. Profiled with immunoSEQ multiplex PCR; TCRdb holds only in-frame clones, not every one. The sample lists 10,000 to 15,000 clones; about 31% were seen once. CFSE-labeled responder cells (approximately 200,000) were plated with approximately 200,000 irradiated, violet-dye-labeled stimulator cells. The sample consisted of alloreactive CD8+ T cells from a mixed lymphocyte reaction culture, taken before intestinal transplant. Noted subset: CFSE-low proliferating T cells sorted from roughly six-day pre-transplant mixed lymphocyte reaction (GvH or HvG direction). The source of these receptors is a human patient who received an intestinal transplant.

The chain joins TRBV6-5 to TRBJ2-7; 11 bases are a match to TRBD1. Trimming removed 0 bases from V and 6 bases from J; junction bases left unmatched: 1. This CDR3 has 14 residues. Germline V gives CDR1 MNHEY, CDR2 SVGAGI. The CDR3 region has the DNA TGTGCCAGCAGTTACTCCGGGACAGGGGGCGAGCAGTACTTC. It encodes CASSYSGTGGEQYF.

The rearrangement links TRBV28 to TRBJ2-3; TRBD2 agrees at 9 bases. This CDR3 contains 16 residues. The trim removed 5 bases at V and 0 bases at J, leaving 6 bases unmatched. Germline-derived CDR1 and CDR2 are MDHEN and SYDVKM. The CDR3 DNA is TGTGCCAGCAGTCCTCGGACTAGCGATAGCACAGATACGCAGTATTTT. Protein: CASSPRTSDSTDTQYF.

The chain combines TRBV2 with TRBJ1-2, with 11 bases aligning to TRBD1. CDR3 length equals 15 residues. In germline, CDR1 is SNHLY, CDR2 FYNNEI. J lost 4 bases, V lost 1 base, and 2 bases had no gene match. The CDR3 reads CASSEEGQGGYGYTF. CDR3 nucleotide sequence: TGTGCCAGCAGTGAAGAGGGACAGGGGGGCTATGGCTACACCTTC.

The chain combines TRBV19 with TRBJ1-3, with D unclear. The ends were cut back, 8 bases at V and 2 bases at J, with 4 bases in the middle. Germline CDR1 is LNHDA and CDR2 is SQIVND (reference sequence). The CDR3 is 11 amino acids. CDR3 coding DNA: TGTGCCAGTTCGACTGGAAACACCATATATTTT. Protein sequence: CASSTGNTIYF.

The rearrangement joins TRBV7-6 to TRBJ2-2; 12 bases match TRBD2. Germline-derived CDR1 and CDR2 are SGHVS and FNYEAQ. V trimming: 5 bases; J trimming: 3 bases; junction bases outside the gene matches: 7. The CDR3 covers 17 residues. Here the CDR3 DNA reads TGTGCCAGCAGCCAACCGACTAGCGGGGGACACACCGGGGAGCTGTTTTTT. Residues: CASSQPTSGGHTGELFF.

The chain recombines TRBV7-6 with TRBJ2-5; 13 nucleotides line up with TRBD2. The CDR3 spans 17 residues. The V segment lost 5 bases and the J segment 0 bases; nucleotides outside the gene matches: 6. Germline V gene data show CDR1 as SGHVS and CDR2 as FNYEAQ. This chain's CDR3 is CASSPGLAGNYQETQYF. The CDR3 DNA sequence: TGTGCCAGCAGCCCGGGACTAGCGGGGAATTACCAAGAGACCCAGTACTTC.

By share, this clone counts as medium-sized. The chain employs TRBV5-1 and TRBJ2-7, with 12 bases matching TRBD1. Per the germline V gene, CDR1 is SGHRS and CDR2 is YFSETQ. J was trimmed by 5 bases and V by 5 bases; bases with no gene match: 11. The CDR3 spans 16 residues. Here the CDR3 reads CASRVDPGTGGDEQYF. CDR3 nucleotide sequence: TGCGCCAGCAGGGTAGACCCCGGGACAGGGGGCGACGAGCAGTACTTC.

The chain combines TRBV7-6 with TRBJ1-2; D unresolved. Germline V gene data show CDR1 as SGHVS and CDR2 as FNYEAQ. The V and J ends lost 5 bases and 9 bases respectively, with 16 bases between them. This CDR3 spans 13 amino acids. As DNA, the CDR3 is TGTGCCAGCAGCGCAGGACCCTTTGCAAGCTACACCTTC. Protein product: CASSAGPFASYTF.